This T cell receptor (beta chain) was found in a study of T cells in localized non-small cell lung cancer. V dropped 6 bases and J dropped 1 base, with 9 bases sitting between them. Germline CDR1 and CDR2: MNHEY and SVGAGI. The CDR3 runs 13 residues. Repertoires were generated with immunoSEQ multiplex PCR, while TCRdb's copy carries only in-frame clones and drops some. The data show fewer than 45,000 clones, roughly 90% seen once. This clone was seen once. The TCR comes from a female donor aged 60 or older with stage I squamous cell lung carcinoma. The sequences come from peripheral blood, collected before any cancer treatment. The V call is TRBV6-5, the J call TRBJ1-1; D possibly corresponds to TRBD1 (5 bases). The CDR3 sequence: CASRRGWNTEAFF. CDR3 sequence (DNA): TGTGCCAGCAGGAGGGGTTGGAACACTGAAGCTTTCTTT.